Listed below are T cell receptor beta chains from one sample, sequenced in a study of shared clonotypes between healthy human individuals. This table comes from immunoSEQ multiplex PCR, and its TCRdb copy is limited to in-frame clones, with some not included. The sample includes about 960,000 clones, approximately 80% of them seen just once. The material sequenced was memory CD4+ T cells sorted from blood. The receptors were gathered from a man aged 18 to 29 in good health. Both conserved end residues are part of each CDR3. A D gene is named only where the DNA matches it firmly. Clone size is shown for a subset of rows, as once, few, many or a class of expanded clone.

V gene	D gene	clone size	J gene	CDR3 length	CDR3 DNA	CDR3 protein
TRBV15	TRBD2	NA	TRBJ2-1	13	TGTGCCACCAGCAGGTTGGGCGGGGGTGAGCAGTTCTTC	CATSRLGGGEQFF
TRBV19	NA	NA	TRBJ1-5	17	TGTGCCAGTAGTATTCCCCCCGCACAGGGTCCGGGACAGCCCCAGCATTTT	CASSIPPAQGPGQPQHF
TRBV30	TRBD1	NA	TRBJ1-6	15	TGTGCCTGGACCCAACAGGGGGCTAATAATTCACCCCTCCACTTT	CAWTQQGANNSPLHF
TRBV29-1	NA	NA	TRBJ1-5	12	TGCAGCGTGCGCGACGTGAATCAGCCCCAGCATTTT	CSVRDVNQPQHF
TRBV11-2	NA	NA	TRBJ2-7	13	TGTGCCAGCAGCTTAGAAGGTCTCTACGAGCAGTACTTC	CASSLEGLYEQYF
TRBV7-2	NA	NA	TRBJ1-2	16	TGTGCCAGCAGCTTAGGGGCGGGGCAGTCTAACTATGGCTACACCTTC	CASSLGAGQSNYGYTF
TRBV5-1	NA	few	TRBJ1-1	13	TGCGCCAGCAGCGAGGGGAGTAGGACTGAAGCTTTCTTT	CASSEGSRTEAFF
TRBV11-2	TRBD1	NA	TRBJ2-1	16	TGTGCCAGCAGCTTAGATAACACAGGGGGAAACAATGAGCAGTTCTTC	CASSLDNTGGNNEQFF
TRBV29-1	TRBD1	few	TRBJ2-1	11	TGCAGCGCGGACAGGTACAATGAGCAGTTCTTC	CSADRYNEQFF
TRBV7-8	TRBD1	NA	TRBJ1-5	16	TGTGCCAGCAGCTTAGCCGGGGGACAGGGCTATCAGCCCCAGCATTTT	CASSLAGGQGYQPQHF
TRBV7-9	NA	NA	TRBJ2-5	14	TGTGCCAGCAGCTTTATGGAGGGACGAGAGACCCAGTACTTC	CASSFMEGRETQYF
TRBV14	NA	many	TRBJ1-6	16	TGTGCCAGCAGCCAAGTGGGAGGGGCAAGGAATTCACCCCTCCACTTT	CASSQVGGARNSPLHF
TRBV18	TRBD2	NA	TRBJ2-2	20	TGTGCCAGCTCACCACTTAATCTAGCGGGAGCTTCGACGAACACCGGGGAGCTGTTTTTT	CASSPLNLAGASTNTGELFF
TRBV10-3	NA	NA	TRBJ2-7	14	TGTGCCATCAGTGAGTCGGGCTCTTACTACGAGCAGTACTTC	CAISESGSYYEQYF
TRBV11-2	NA	many	TRBJ2-5	11	TGTGCCAGCAGCTTACAGGAGACCCAGTACTTC	CASSLQETQYF
TRBV21-1	NA	NA	TRBJ2-1	18	TGTGCCAGCAGCAAAGAATCGGGCGGGAGGGCCTCCTACAATGAGCAGTTCTTC	CASSKESGGRASYNEQFF
TRBV4-1	NA	NA	TRBJ2-5	15	TGCGCCAGCAGCCAAACCGGGGGCTCGAGGGAGACCCAGTACTTC	CASSQTGGSRETQYF
TRBV5-1	TRBD1	NA	TRBJ2-7	14	TGCGCCAGCAGCTTTAGGACAGGGGTGGGCGAGCAGTACTTC	CASSFRTGVGEQYF
TRBV5-1	TRBD1	NA	TRBJ1-5	16	TGCGCCAGCAGCTTGGGCGACAGGGGTTCTGGTCAGCCCCAGCATTTT	CASSLGDRGSGQPQHF
TRBV4-1	NA	once	TRBJ2-3	17	TGCGCCAGCAGCCAAGAGGCCGGGGGGCGCGGCACAGATACGCAGTATTTT	CASSQEAGGRGTDTQYF
TRBV2	NA	few	TRBJ2-2	14	TGTGCCAGCAGTGGGCAAATGAACACCGGGGAGCTGTTTTTT	CASSGQMNTGELFF
TRBV5-4	NA	NA	TRBJ2-5	15	TGTGCCAGCAGCTTGGACCCGACAGTCCAAGAGACCCAGTACTTC	CASSLDPTVQETQYF
TRBV19	NA	few	TRBJ1-1	13	TGTGCCAGTAGTTTGTCAAGAGACACTGAAGCTTTCTTT	CASSLSRDTEAFF
TRBV6-5	NA	once	TRBJ2-7	14	TGTGCCAGCAGTTACGGGCAGGGGCCCTACGAGCAGTACTTC	CASSYGQGPYEQYF
TRBV28	NA	NA	TRBJ2-5	11	TGTGCCAGCAGTTCTCGAGAGACCCAGTACTTC	CASSSRETQYF
TRBV4-3	NA	NA	TRBJ2-7	14	TGCGCCAGCAGCCCCCCCCCAGGGATTCGGGAGCAGTACTTC	CASSPPPGIREQYF
TRBV28	NA	NA	TRBJ1-5	14	TGTGCCAGCAGTCTAGAGGGGGGATATCAGCCCCAGCATTTT	CASSLEGGYQPQHF
TRBV14	TRBD2	NA	TRBJ2-7	15	TGTGCCAGCAGCCTCTGGCGGGAGGGCGACTACGAGCAGTACTTC	CASSLWREGDYEQYF
TRBV19	NA	NA	TRBJ2-7	13	TGTGCCAGTAGTATGGTATACCCCTACGAGCAGTACTTC	CASSMVYPYEQYF
TRBV4-3	NA	NA	TRBJ2-3	16	TGCGCCAGCAGCCAACAGCTCGAGGGCAGGACAGATACGCAGTATTTT	CASSQQLEGRTDTQYF
TRBV10-1	TRBD2	NA	TRBJ2-3	15	TGCGCCAGCAGTGAGGCTAGCGGGGGGCAAGATACGCAGTATTTT	CASSEASGGQDTQYF
TRBV2	NA	NA	TRBJ1-2	13	TGTGCCAGCAGTCCGGACAGTAACTATGGCTACACCTTC	CASSPDSNYGYTF
TRBV10-1	TRBD2	NA	TRBJ2-3	16	TGCGCCAGCAGTGGGAATAGCGGGGGTAAGGGAGATACGCAGTATTTT	CASSGNSGGKGDTQYF
TRBV7-9	NA	few	TRBJ2-2	15	TGTGCCAGCAGCTCCCCGCGACCGAACACCGGGGAGCTGTTTTTT	CASSSPRPNTGELFF
TRBV6-1	NA	NA	TRBJ1-2	15	TGTGCCAGCAGTGACGCCGCCAAGGCGGCCTATGGCTACACCTTC	CASSDAAKAAYGYTF
TRBV19	NA	few	TRBJ1-1	16	TGTGCCAGTAGTATCGGGGTCTCTGGGCTGGACACTGAAGCTTTCTTT	CASSIGVSGLDTEAFF
TRBV27	TRBD2	NA	TRBJ2-7	13	TGTGCCAGCAGATTCGGGGGGGCCTACGAGCAGTACTTC	CASRFGGAYEQYF